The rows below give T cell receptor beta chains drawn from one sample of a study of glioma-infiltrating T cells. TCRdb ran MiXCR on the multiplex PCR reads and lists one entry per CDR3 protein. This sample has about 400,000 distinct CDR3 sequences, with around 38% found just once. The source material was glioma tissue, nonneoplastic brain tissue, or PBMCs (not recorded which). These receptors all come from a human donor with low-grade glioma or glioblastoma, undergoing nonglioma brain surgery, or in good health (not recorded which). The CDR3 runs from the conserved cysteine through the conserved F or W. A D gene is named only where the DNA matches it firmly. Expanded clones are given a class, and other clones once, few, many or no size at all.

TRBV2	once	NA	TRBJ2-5	TGTGCCAGCAGTGGAGAGCGGGTGAAAGGGGAGACCCAGTACTTC	CASSGERVKGETQYF
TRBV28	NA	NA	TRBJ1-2	TGTGCCAGCAGACCGTCCGGGACATCTTCGGGAGGCTACACCTTC	CASRPSGTSSGGYTF
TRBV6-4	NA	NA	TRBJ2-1	TGCGCCAGCAGTGACTCACGATACAATGAGCAGTTCTTC	CASSDSRYNEQFF
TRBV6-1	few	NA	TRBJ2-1	TGTGCCAGCAGTACCAGAACCGGGGCTGAGCAGTTCTTC	CASSTRTGAEQFF
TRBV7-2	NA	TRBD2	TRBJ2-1	TGTGCCAGCAGCCCTAGCGGGAGTACCTACAATGAGCAGTTCTTC	CASSPSGSTYNEQFF
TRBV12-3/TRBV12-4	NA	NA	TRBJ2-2	TGTGCCAGCAGCCATAGCGATAGGGGTATCGGGGAGCTGTTTTTT	CASSHSDRGIGELFF
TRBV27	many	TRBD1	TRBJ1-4	TGTGCCAGCAGTTTGGGACAGTGGGGTGAAAAACTGTTTTTT	CASSLGQWGEKLFF
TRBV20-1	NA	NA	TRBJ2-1	TGCAGTGCTAGAGGCCGACAGGCGGCCCACAATGAGCAGTTCTTC	CSARGRQAAHNEQFF
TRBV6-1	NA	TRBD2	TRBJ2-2	TGTGCCGTCAGTCCAGCGGGGTCGGTGGAGCTGTTTTTT	CAVSPAGSVELFF
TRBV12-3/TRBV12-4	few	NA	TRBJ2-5	TGTGCCAGCAGTTTTCGTCCGGGGCCGGCAACCCAGTACTTC	CASSFRPGPATQYF
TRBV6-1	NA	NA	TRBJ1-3	TGTGCCAGTATCGAGGGGGTATCTGGAAACACCATATATTTT	CASIEGVSGNTIYF
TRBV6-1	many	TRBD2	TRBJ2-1	TGTGCCAGCAGTGGGACTAGCGGCAACCACAATGAGCAGTTCTTC	CASSGTSGNHNEQFF
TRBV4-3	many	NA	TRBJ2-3	TGCGCCAGCAGCGTAGACTTCTATACGCAGTATTTT	CASSVDFYTQYF
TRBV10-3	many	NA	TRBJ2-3	TGTGCCATCAGTGCGCGGCCTGCGGTGTCGGTTACGCAGTATTTT	CAISARPAVSVTQYF
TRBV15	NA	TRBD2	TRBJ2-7	TGTGCCACCAGCAGGGGGGGAGGGGCCTCCTACGAGCAGTACTTC	CATSRGGGASYEQYF
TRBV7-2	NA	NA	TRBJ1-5	TGTGCCAGCAGCCAAGAACTTAGGTTATTTAGCAGGGATAGCAATCAGCCCCAGCATTTT	CASSQELRLFSRDSNQPQHF
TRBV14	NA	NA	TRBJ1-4	TGTGCCAGCAACCAAGAATTGGAAAAACTGTTTTTT	CASNQELEKLFF
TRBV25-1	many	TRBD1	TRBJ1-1	TGTGCCAGCAGTGCTCGTACAGGGGGTGAAGCTTTCTTT	CASSARTGGEAFF
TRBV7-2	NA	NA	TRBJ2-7	TGTGCCAGCAGCTTACACGGCCTTGGAGGGCCCTACGAGCAGTACTTC	CASSLHGLGGPYEQYF
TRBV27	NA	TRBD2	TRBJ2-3	TGTGCCAGCAATAAAGCCGGGACTAGCGGACCTCGGACGCAGTATTTT	CASNKAGTSGPRTQYF
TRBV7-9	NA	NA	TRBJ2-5	TGTGCCAGCAGCCCCAGGGGATTCGAGACCCAGTACTTC	CASSPRGFETQYF
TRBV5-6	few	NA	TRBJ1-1	TGTGCCAGCAGCTTGGGGGGTCTGTACACTGAAGCTTTCTTT	CASSLGGLYTEAFF
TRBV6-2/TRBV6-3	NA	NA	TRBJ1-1	TGTGCCAGCAGTACCCCAGGCCCCTTCATGAACACTGAAGCTTTCTTT	CASSTPGPFMNTEAFF
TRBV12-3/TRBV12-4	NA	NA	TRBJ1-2	TGTGCCAGCAACCGCCGGGTACCCGGGGATGGCTACACCTTC	CASNRRVPGDGYTF
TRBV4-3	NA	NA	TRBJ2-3	TGCGCCAGCAGCCAAGAAGGCCTACAATCGGCAGATACGCAGTATTTT	CASSQEGLQSADTQYF
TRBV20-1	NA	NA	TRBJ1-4	TGCAGTGCTCTCCGGGGCCCCGAAAAACTGTTTTTT	CSALRGPEKLFF
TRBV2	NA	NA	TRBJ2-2	TGTGCCAGCAGTGGCCGAAGGGGACTGACAGGGCCCACGACGAACACCGGGGAGCTGTTTTTT	CASSGRRGLTGPTTNTGELFF
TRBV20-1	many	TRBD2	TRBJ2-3	TGCAGTGCTATAGCGGGGGGCACAGATACGCAGTATTTT	CSAIAGGTDTQYF
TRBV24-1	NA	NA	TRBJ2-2	TGTGCCACCAGTGGTGCGGACAAGAACACCGGGGAGCTGTTTTTT	CATSGADKNTGELFF
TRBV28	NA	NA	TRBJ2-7	TGTGCCAGCAATCCTCCGGGCTCCTACGAGCAGTACTTC	CASNPPGSYEQYF
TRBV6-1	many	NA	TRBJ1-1	TGTGCCAGCATCTTCACAGGAAATATGAACACTGAAGCTTTCTTT	CASIFTGNMNTEAFF
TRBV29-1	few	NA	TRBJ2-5	TGCAGCGTTGAACCCAACCCGGTAGGAACCCAGTACTTC	CSVEPNPVGTQYF
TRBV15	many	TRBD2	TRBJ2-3	TGTGCCACCAGCAGTGGGGTTAGTAGCGGGGAGCAGTATTTT	CATSSGVSSGEQYF
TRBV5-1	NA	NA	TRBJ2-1	TGCGCCAGCAGCTTCGCGGCACCCTACAATGAGCAGTTCTTC	CASSFAAPYNEQFF
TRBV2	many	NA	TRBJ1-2	TGTGCCAGCAAAGATAACTATGGCTACACCTTC	CASKDNYGYTF
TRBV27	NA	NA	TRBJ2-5	TGTGCCAGCAGTCGCTTCAGGGGAAGTCAAGAGACCCAGTACTTC	CASSRFRGSQETQYF
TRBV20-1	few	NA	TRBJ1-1	TGCAGTGCTAAACCTTCCCTTGACACTGAAGCTTTCTTT	CSAKPSLDTEAFF
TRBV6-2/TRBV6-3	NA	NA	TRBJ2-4	TGTGCCAGCAGTTACTCACCAGGGACCTCAGCCAAAAACATTCAGTACTTC	CASSYSPGTSAKNIQYF
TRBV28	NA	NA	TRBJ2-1	TGTGCCAGCAGTCTCAGGAATGAGCAGTTCTTC	CASSLRNEQFF
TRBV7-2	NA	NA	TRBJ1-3	TGTGCCAGCAGCCCACAGACCAACGATCCGGGCACCATATATTTT	CASSPQTNDPGTIYF
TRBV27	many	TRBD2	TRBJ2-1	TGTGCCAGCAGTTTAAGGGGGACTAGCGGAGACAATGAGCAGTTCTTC	CASSLRGTSGDNEQFF